This is a list of T cell receptor beta chains from one sample in a study of blood T cell repertoires in COVID-19. Profiling relied on immunoSEQ multiplex PCR, and the TCRdb table lists in-frame clones only, not all of them. Of some 95,000 clones in the sample, 75% to 85% are singletons; the top ten hold approximately 24%. Sequenced sample: peripheral blood. These receptors all come from a man aged 65 to 85 with acute or convalescent COVID-19. Each CDR3 is given with its conserved first and last residue. A D gene is named only where the DNA matches it firmly. Expanded clones get a size class; other rows say once, few or many, or leave the size out.

J,size,V,D,length,CDR3,DNA
TRBJ2-2,once,TRBV6-4,TRBD1,16,CASSDLQGARTGELFF,TGTGCCAGCAGTGACTTGCAGGGGGCGCGGACCGGGGAGCTGTTTTTT
TRBJ1-2,.,TRBV10-3,TRBD1,15,CAISSPRTGNYGYTF,TGTGCCATCAGTAGCCCCAGGACAGGCAACTATGGCTACACCTTC
TRBJ2-2,.,TRBV28,.,12,CASSLFAGELFF,TGTGCCAGCAGTTTATTCGCCGGGGAGCTGTTTTTT
TRBJ2-3,.,TRBV11-1,TRBD1,15,CASSLGQGAKDTQYF,TGTGCCAGCAGCCTGGGACAGGGGGCAAAGGATACGCAGTATTTT
TRBJ1-5,once,TRBV3-1/TRBV3-2,.,14,CASTPSLGAGPQHF,TGTGCCAGCACCCCATCCTTGGGGGCGGGGCCCCAGCATTTT
TRBJ1-2,few,TRBV28,TRBD1,13,CASSVTGGYGYTF,TGTGCCAGCAGTGTAACAGGGGGCTATGGCTACACCTTC
TRBJ2-6,.,TRBV18,TRBD1,18,CASSPRGQISSGANVLTF,TGTGCCAGCTCACCACGGGGACAGATTTCCTCTGGGGCCAACGTCCTGACTTTC
TRBJ2-3,.,TRBV12-5,TRBD1,17,CASGLGLNRGETDTQYF,TGTGCTAGTGGTTTGGGCCTAAACAGGGGGGAGACAGATACGCAGTATTTT
TRBJ2-1,.,TRBV27,TRBD2,15,CASSPGRDSYNEQFF,TGTGCCAGCAGTCCCGGGAGGGACTCCTACAATGAGCAGTTCTTC
TRBJ2-5,.,TRBV18,TRBD2,17,CASSPRPGTSGDRTQYF,TGTGCCAGCTCACCCCGGCCAGGGACTAGCGGTGATAGGACCCAGTACTTC
TRBJ1-1,once,TRBV29-1,.,12,CSVVPYGTEAFF,TGCAGCGTCGTTCCGTACGGCACTGAAGCTTTCTTT
TRBJ2-7,.,TRBV2,.,13,CASSEEAGWEQYF,TGTGCCAGCAGTGAAGAAGCAGGTTGGGAGCAGTACTTC
TRBJ1-2,once,TRBV7-2,TRBD1,13,CASSPTTGWVYTF,TGTGCCAGCAGCCCGACGACAGGGTGGGTTTACACCTTC
TRBJ1-2,.,TRBV12-3/TRBV12-4,.,13,CASRGGVGYGYTF,TGTGCCAGCCGGGGGGGCGTAGGCTATGGCTACACCTTC
TRBJ1-2,.,TRBV27,TRBD1,14,CASSLDRVNYGYTF,TGTGCCAGCAGTTTGGACAGGGTTAACTATGGCTACACCTTC
TRBJ2-2,.,TRBV12-5,.,15,CASGLGGLITGELFF,TGTGCTAGTGGTTTGGGGGGACTCATCACCGGGGAGCTGTTTTTT
TRBJ1-1,many,TRBV27,.,15,CASSSIGRGSVEAFF,TGTGCCAGCAGTTCGATTGGGAGGGGATCGGTTGAAGCTTTCTTT
TRBJ2-7,.,TRBV28,TRBD2,15,CASSYRIGGMYEQYF,TGTGCCAGCAGCTATCGTATCGGGGGGATGTACGAGCAGTACTTC
TRBJ2-5,few,TRBV2,.,10,CASSFETQYF,TGTGCCAGCTCCTTCGAGACCCAGTACTTC
TRBJ2-7,.,TRBV6-6,.,12,CASSYLAREQYF,TGTGCCAGCAGTTACCTAGCGAGGGAGCAGTACTTC
TRBJ2-1,.,TRBV7-8,.,17,CASSRSLASGSYNEQFF,TGTGCCAGCAGCCGATCCCTAGCGTCAGGCTCCTACAATGAGCAGTTCTTC
TRBJ2-3,.,TRBV3-1/TRBV3-2,TRBD1,17,CASSRFRGHDSTDTQYF,TGTGCCAGCAGCCGATTTAGGGGGCACGATAGCACAGATACGCAGTATTTT
TRBJ2-7,.,TRBV15,.,14,CATSREREADEQYF,TGTGCCACCAGCAGAGAGCGGGAAGCGGACGAGCAGTACTTC
TRBJ2-3,.,TRBV29-1,TRBD2,10,CSVGLVAQYF,TGCAGCGTAGGACTAGTGGCGCAGTATTTT
TRBJ1-2,.,TRBV7-2,.,12,CASSSRPSGYTF,TGTGCCAGCAGCTCACGACCTAGCGGCTACACCTTC
TRBJ2-5,.,TRBV7-8,TRBD2,16,CASSPGTSGQFETQYF,TGTGCCAGCAGCCCCGGGACTAGCGGGCAATTTGAGACCCAGTACTTC
TRBJ2-3,.,TRBV4-3,TRBD1,18,CASSQEWQLGQGTDTQYF,TGCGCCAGCAGCCAAGAATGGCAGTTGGGACAGGGAACAGATACGCAGTATTTT
TRBJ2-7,.,TRBV7-9,TRBD1,15,CASSRDSLSSYEQYF,TGTGCCAGCAGCCGGGACAGCCTTAGCTCCTACGAGCAGTACTTC